This section outlines one TCR beta chain sequence together with its context. This clonotype was found many times. Its antigen specificity is not known. Per-base quality was not reported, and no clone a single base away is much larger than it. This sample was included in a study of Graves' ophthalmopathy and Graves' hyperthyroidism (dated by TCRdb to the late 2010s). In the study overall: Peripheral blood was collected at initial diagnosis, before any treatment. The study used TCR beta repertoire signatures to distinguish Graves' ophthalmopathy from Graves' hyperthyroidism and to predict progression to ophthalmopathy. In total, 120 to 150 blood samples were TCR-sequenced: some 43 ophthalmopathy, around 75 hyperthyroidism and roughly 17 hyperthyroidism-to-ophthalmopathy patients. A discovery set of more than 90 patients (43 ophthalmopathy, 55 to 60 stable hyperthyroidism) was enrolled to explore V-J signatures distinguishing ophthalmopathy from hyperthyroidism. An independent validation cohort was composed of roughly 19 hyperthyroidism patients and about 16 patients who later progressed from hyperthyroidism to ophthalmopathy. In over 5 hyperthyroidism patients, the T-cell repertoire of thyroid tissue was compared with the T-cell repertoire of blood. Following sample collection, hyperthyroidism patients were given methimazole at a starting dose of 30 mg daily, and ophthalmopathy patients were given high-dose intravenous methylprednisolone. The 95 to 100 discovery patients were randomly divided into training and test sets at a 7:3 ratio.

General conclusions and limits of the study: In validation, the model predicted ophthalmopathy progression with more than 70% sensitivity and about 77% specificity; 12 predicted patients were CT-confirmed with GO in a median of roughly 6.8 months. No statistical method was used to predetermine the sample size, and group allocation was not hidden from the investigators. Most of the expanded thyroid clonotypes with a frequency above 0.001 were also detected in blood, and it was suggested that the thyroid immune response may be reflected by blood repertoires. Ophthalmopathy was separated from stable hyperthyroidism by the 13-signature model with 85% to 90% sensitivity and roughly 82% specificity in cross-validation and with 80%/75% in the test set.

Patients with ophthalmopathy had moderately to severely active disease, with a Clinical Activity Score of 3 or more, a NOSPECS grade of 4 or more, and a disease duration of less than 3 months. Patients were excluded if they had other autoimmune diseases, uncontrolled infections, pregnancy or lactation. Diagnosis relied on clinical symptoms, serum thyroxine, TRAb, thyroid ultrasound and orbital computed tomography. Using Ficoll-Paque density gradient centrifugation, PBMCs were isolated from 10 ml of fresh peripheral blood. Trizol reagent was used to extract the total RNA, and its quality was then checked on an Agilent 2100 Bioanalyzer. The cysteine opens and the phenylalanine closes a CDR3 of 14 amino acids. Just the 42-base CDR3 DNA is kept, in frame starting at base 1. According to the germline V gene, CDR1 reads ENHRY and CDR2 reads SYGVKD. V is cut by 2 bases and J by 4 bases, and the space between the germline ends is 11 bases.

For repertoire sequencing, the TCR beta CDR3 regions were amplified from RNA transcripts. The first round was an RT-PCR using HTBI primers with the Qiagen OneStep RT-PCR kit, and this first round was followed by a second-round multiplex PCR, then size selection and purification. Libraries were sequenced paired-end with 100 bp reads on an Illumina HiSeq2000. In the paper's pipeline: SOAPnuke was used for read processing, and reads with adapters, uncalled bases, a mean Phred below 15, or no exact constant-primer or identifier match were discarded. High-quality paired reads were merged with COPE v1.2.5. Clonotypes were defined as unique nucleotide sequences and were aligned to IMGT TRB V, D and J references using MiTCR v1.1. Analysis was restricted to V-J combinations with a frequency above 0.0001, which covered about 99% of repertoires. A TCR clonal expansion and chaos score per V-J combination was defined as the ratio of F50 clonal expansion to chaos observed in the TCRdist matrix. Welch's t-statistics and random forest were used to reduce features to approximately 13 V-J combinations, which were fed into a naive Bayes classifier. The Morisita-Horn index was used to measure how similar the thyroid and blood repertoires were. Using fastp at Q25 and MiXCR, TCRdb reprocessed the public reads and kept productive beta chains. All rows with the same CDR3 protein become a single entry with the most common DNA and genes. The V and J calls here are based on TCRdb, not the publication. Here the sample has roughly 500,000 distinct CDR3 sequences; roughly 14% occur a single time. 9.8% of the sample rests with the top ten.

The sample comprised blood. The sequence joins TRBV10-3 to TRBJ1-2; TRBD1 could be the D gene, as 6 bases match. This receptor was obtained from a woman in her thirties with Graves' ophthalmopathy. Donor details come from another sample of the same person, matched by shared clones. The DNA sequence follows: TGTGCCATCAGTGAGGGAACAGGGTCCTATGGCTACACCTTC. The resulting protein is CAISEGTGSYGYTF.